The 30 T cell receptor beta chains presented below share a single source sample, sequenced in a study of blood T cells in healthy people across ages. The authors ran a second PCR of about 7 to 12 cycles using a sample-barcoded 5' primer and a J-beta primer mix. TCRdb ran MiXCR on the 5' RACE reads and lists one entry per CDR3 protein. Here the sample spans 350,000 to 450,000 distinct CDR3 sequences, approximately 47% being singletons. The sequenced sample consisted of blood. The receptors derive from a man in his 60s in good health.

The chain is built from TRBV7-2 and TRBJ2-3; the D is unclear. Germline lookup yields CDR1 SGHTA and CDR2 FQGNSA. V was clipped by 7 bases and J by 2 bases, with 13 bases between them. The CDR3 has 14 residues. The CDR3 sequence is CASTLGYNTDTQYF. Here the CDR3 DNA reads TGTGCCAGCACCCTCGGGTACAACACAGATACGCAGTATTTT.

This clonotype was recorded many times. The chain carries TRBV6-1 and TRBJ2-1, with 8 bases lining up with TRBD2. The J segment lost 7 bases and the V segment lost 6 bases, leaving 11 bases of the junction unmatched. The CDR3 spans 15 residues. Per germline, CDR1 MNHNS and CDR2 SASEGT. The CDR3 sequence: CASRPGRGAVNEQFF. DNA for the CDR3: TGTGCCAGCAGGCCCGGGCGGGGGGCGGTTAATGAGCAGTTCTTC.

The chain couples TRBV5-4 to TRBJ2-1; D not certain. Germline CDR1 is SGHNT and CDR2 is YYREEE (reference sequence). The CDR3 is made up of 13 amino acids. V lost 2 bases and J 5 bases, leaving 8 bases between the germline ends. CDR3 coding DNA: TGTGCCAGCAGCTTACGGGTGGACAATGAGCAGTTCTTC. It encodes CASSLRVDNEQFF.

V usage is TRBV7-9 and J usage is TRBJ2-7; D perhaps matches TRBD2 (6 bases). Trimming took off 0 bases at V and 1 base at J, with 16 bases between the two ends. The CDR3 length is 17 residues. Germline loops: CDR1 SEHNR, CDR2 FQNEAQ (reference sequence). CDR3 sequence (DNA): TGTGCCAGCAGCTTAGCGACTGGCGGGGCCACATCCTACGAGCAGTACTTC. It is translated as CASSLATGGATSYEQYF.

This clonotype was detected a few times. This chain links TRBV20-1 with TRBJ2-7; the D gene is possibly TRBD2 (5 bases). The CDR3 covers 15 residues. Germline lookup yields CDR1 DFQATT and CDR2 SNEGSKA (reference sequence). V lost 0 bases and J 0 bases, leaving 12 bases between the germline ends. The CDR3 nucleotides read TGCAGTGCTAGAGAAGGCGGGCCCCTCTCCTACGAGCAGTACTTC. Protein product: CSAREGGPLSYEQYF.

This clonotype appeared a few times. The J gene is TRBJ2-1, the V gene TRBV7-6; weak D call: TRBD1 (6 bases). The CDR3 runs 14 residues. Germline V gene sequence: CDR1 SGHVS, CDR2 FNYEAQ. Trimming took off 1 base at V and 7 bases at J, with 11 bases between the two ends. CDR3 coding DNA: TGTGCCAGCAGCTTAGAATACAGGGATAATGAGCAGTTCTTC. It specifies CASSLEYRDNEQFF.

This clonotype came up a few times. This chain links TRBV25-1 with TRBJ2-1, with TRBD1 identical over 7 bases. The CDR3 runs to 13 residues. J was trimmed by 4 bases and V by 5 bases; bases with no gene match: 2. The germline CDR1 and CDR2 sequences are MGHDK and SYGVNS. Written as DNA, the CDR3 is TGTGCCAGCAGTAAACAGGGGTACAATGAGCAGTTCTTC. It translates to CASSKQGYNEQFF.

V usage is TRBV11-3 and J usage is TRBJ2-1; 9 nucleotides line up with TRBD2. V was pared by 5 bases and J by 4 bases, with 9 bases of the junction left unmatched. CDR1 is SGHNT, CDR2 YENEEA, per germline. The length of the CDR3 is 16 residues. Here the CDR3 reads CASSQAGGTRYNEQFF. CDR3 in DNA: TGTGCCAGCAGCCAAGCGGGGGGAACAAGGTACAATGAGCAGTTCTTC.

Only a few counts were recorded for this clonotype. The CDR3 DNA is TGTGCCAGCAGTTTCCAGGCAGGAGGTCCCTACGAGCAGTACTTC. Translation gives CASSFQAGGPYEQYF. The genes are TRBV12-3 or TRBV12-4 and TRBJ2-7; tentative D call: TRBD2 (5 bases). The CDR3 is 15 residues long. V was clipped by 3 bases and J by 2 bases, with 14 bases between them.

The chain is built from TRBV20-1 and TRBJ2-3; D is ambiguous. CDR1 and CDR2 from the germline V gene are DFQATT and SNEGSKA (reference sequence). The CDR3 is 13 amino acids. Trimming shortened V by 6 bases and J by 0 bases, and 10 bases separated the two germline ends. The CDR3 spells CSASHTSTDTQYF. In DNA, the CDR3 is TGCAGTGCCTCCCACACTAGCACAGATACGCAGTATTTT.

The chain carries TRBV4-2 and TRBJ1-5; TRBD1 might be the D (5 bases). This CDR3 contains 14 residues. The germline V gene encodes CDR1 LGHNA and CDR2 YNFKEQ. V gave up 5 bases and J gave up 7 bases, with 15 bases separating them. The CDR3 sequence: CASSSNGGTQPQHF. Here the CDR3 DNA reads TGTGCCAGCAGCTCTAACGGAGGGACCCAGCCCCAGCATTTT.

The chain joins TRBV19 to TRBJ2-4; 7 bases align to TRBD1. This CDR3 comprises 13 residues. V shed 10 bases, J shed 4 bases, and the junction held 7 bases outside the gene matches. Germline V gene lookup returns CDR1 LNHDA and CDR2 SQIVND (reference sequence). The CDR3 nucleotides are TGTGCCACTGAACAGGGGACAAAAAACATTCAGTACTTC. Translated, it gives CATEQGTKNIQYF.

The chain employs TRBV7-8 and TRBJ2-7; D call uncertain. This CDR3 region has 13 residues. V was cut by 1 base and J by 2 bases, with 6 bases left in between. Germline assignment: CDR1 SGHVS and CDR2 FQNEAQ. The CDR3: CASSLERAYEQYF. In DNA, the CDR3 is TGTGCCAGCAGCTTAGAACGCGCCTACGAGCAGTACTTC.

The chain recombines TRBV6-2 or TRBV6-3 with TRBJ1-2; 8 nucleotides agree with TRBD1. Germline CDR1 reads MNHEY; CDR2 reads SVGEGT. The CDR3 runs to 12 residues. The V and J ends lost 7 bases and 4 bases, in that order; junction bases with no gene match: 2. The CDR3 DNA reads TGTGCCAGCAACAGGGGGACCTATGGCTACACCTTC. It is translated as CASNRGTYGYTF.

This clonotype was counted once. The chain combines TRBV3-1 with TRBJ1-1, with D perhaps matching TRBD1 (5 bases). Per germline, CDR1 LGHDT and CDR2 YNNKEL (reference sequence). Deletions cut 4 bases from V and 4 bases from J, with 19 bases between. The CDR3 has 16 amino acids. CDR3 sequence (DNA): TGTGCCAGCAGCCGCCGGGGGGGGATCCGGGTCACTGAAGCTTTCTTT. It is translated as CASSRRGGIRVTEAFF.

A single count supports this clonotype. V usage is TRBV5-4 and J usage is TRBJ2-1, with D maybe TRBD2 (6 bases). V gave up 2 bases and J gave up 7 bases, with 16 bases separating them. Germline CDR1 and CDR2: SGHNT and YYREEE (reference sequence). The CDR3 sequence is 15 residues long. The CDR3 DNA follows: TGTGCCAGCAGCTTATTCCGGGACTTTAGTAATGAGCAGTTCTTC. Translating gives CASSLFRDFSNEQFF.

The V gene is TRBV4-3, the J gene TRBJ2-7; 7 nucleotides line up with TRBD1. This CDR3 is 13 amino acids long. CDR1 is LGHNA, CDR2 YSLEER, per germline. With V trimmed by 5 bases and J by 5 bases, 6 bases remained unmatched. The CDR3 loop reads CASSGRTGDEQYF. In DNA form, the CDR3 reads TGCGCCAGCAGCGGGCGGACAGGAGACGAGCAGTACTTC.

The rearrangement uses TRBV27 and TRBJ1-2; D is unresolved. Germline loops: CDR1 MNHEY, CDR2 SMNVEV (reference sequence). There are 13 residues in the CDR3. Trimming removed 5 bases at V and 2 bases at J, with 9 bases between. The CDR3 DNA sequence: TGTGCCAGCAGTCGATCGTCGAACTATGGCTACACCTTC. Its protein product is CASSRSSNYGYTF.

V is TRBV28 and J is TRBJ1-2; TRBD1 matches at 7 bases. Germline V gene lookup returns CDR1 MDHEN and CDR2 SYDVKM. The ends lost 5 bases at V and 3 bases at J; junction bases unmatched: 9. CDR3 size: 15 residues. The CDR3 nucleotides are TGTGCCAGCAGTCAGCCGGGACAGCGTGACTATGGCTACACCTTC. Encoded protein: CASSQPGQRDYGYTF.

The J gene is TRBJ1-4, the V gene TRBV7-9; TRBD1 aligns across 7 bases. Germline CDR1 SEHNR, CDR2 FQNEAQ (reference sequence). This CDR3 has 15 amino acids. Trimming took 0 bases from V and 8 from J; bases not matched to a gene: 6. CDR3 DNA: TGTGCCAGCAGCTTAGCCGCAGGGGGGCGAGAAAAACTGTTTTTT. Protein: CASSLAAGGREKLFF. Complete variable domain (other parts from reference TRBV7-9 and TRBJ1-4): DTGVSQNPRHKITKRGQNVTFRCDPISEHNRLYWYRQTLGQGPEFLTYFQNEAQLEKSRLLSDRFSAERPKGSFSTLEIQRTEQGDSAMYLCASSLAAGGREKLFFGSGTQLSVL.

This chain links TRBV20-1 with TRBJ1-4; D uncertain. This CDR3 comprises 14 residues. V shed 3 bases and J shed 0 bases, with 8 bases lying between them. Germline lookup yields CDR1 DFQATT and CDR2 SNEGSKA (reference sequence). The CDR3 region is CSASGLATNEKLFF. The CDR3 DNA is TGCAGTGCTAGCGGGCTCGCAACTAATGAAAAACTGTTTTTT.

The chain joins TRBV9 to TRBJ2-7; D is possibly TRBD1 or TRBD2 (6 bases each). This CDR3 comprises 16 residues. V was clipped by 4 bases and J by 0 bases, with 17 bases between them. Per the germline V gene, CDR1 is SGDLS and CDR2 is YYNGEE. The DNA for the CDR3 is TGTGCCAGCAGCTCCCGAACAGGGAGGACCTCCTACGAGCAGTACTTC. Amino acids: CASSSRTGRTSYEQYF.

The chain recombines TRBV29-1 with TRBJ2-7, with 10 nucleotides matching TRBD1. There are 15 residues in the CDR3. V lost 4 bases and J lost 3; bases outside the gene matches: 9. Germline CDR1 SQVTM, CDR2 ANQGSEA. DNA for the CDR3: TGCAGCGTTGGATCACCGGACAGGGGGTACTACGAGCAGTACTTC. Amino acid sequence: CSVGSPDRGYYEQYF.

This chain connects TRBV5-1 to TRBJ2-1; D perhaps matches TRBD1 (5 bases). CDR1 is SGHRS and CDR2 is YFSETQ in the germline V gene. This CDR3 has 16 residues. Trimming removed 4 bases from V and 3 bases from J, with 17 bases in between. CDR3 sequence (DNA): TGCGCCAGCAGCCATCCCCCGAACAGGCTCTACAATGAGCAGTTCTTC. Translated, it gives CASSHPPNRLYNEQFF.

The chain employs TRBV3-1 and TRBJ2-5; TRBD2 aligns across 15 bases. Unmatched junction bases numbered 3, after V lost 4 bases and J lost 3 bases. The CDR3 runs to 16 residues. Germline values: CDR1 LGHDT, CDR2 YNNKEL (reference sequence). The CDR3, as DNA: TGTGCCAGCAGCCCCCGGACTAGCGGGGGGGAAGAGACCCAGTACTTC. Translating gives CASSPRTSGGEETQYF.

This clonotype showed up just once. The chain joins TRBV12-3 or TRBV12-4 to TRBJ2-1, with 7 bases identical to TRBD2. The CDR3 extends over 15 amino acids. V shed 2 bases and J 6 bases; nucleotides not matched to a gene: 7. CDR3 sequence (DNA): TGTGCCAGCAGTTTACTAGCGGTGGCCCTCAATGAGCAGTTCTTC. Encoded protein: CASSLLAVALNEQFF.

This clonotype occurred a few times. This chain links TRBV29-1 with TRBJ2-5; D is uncertain. The CDR3 length is 11 residues. The germline V gene encodes CDR1 SQVTM and CDR2 ANQGSEA. Trimming pared 5 bases from V and 4 bases from J, leaving 8 bases between. CDR3 nucleotides: TGCAGCGTTTTCACGGGAGAGACCCAGTACTTC. Its translation is CSVFTGETQYF. Looking up the rest from reference TRBV29-1 and TRBJ2-5 gives the full variable domain: SAVISQKPSRDICQRGTSLTIQCQVDSQVTMMFWYRQQPGQSLTLIATANQGSEATYESGFVIDKFPISRPNLTFSTLTVSNMSPEDSSIYLCSVFTGETQYFGPGTRLLVL.

The V gene is TRBV6-5, the J gene TRBJ2-4, with a tentative D call TRBD2 (6 bases). The end of the DNA is better explained by TRBJ2-7, so the J call may be wrong. Looked up from germline, CDR1 is MNHEY and CDR2 is SVGAGI. This CDR3 comprises 15 residues. The CDR3 sequence is CASSYSAGEAYEQYF. The CDR3 coding sequence is TGTGCCAGCAGTTACTCGGCCGGGGAGGCCTACGAGCAGTACTTC.

This clonotype occurred a few times. The chain links TRBV12-3 or TRBV12-4 to TRBJ2-6; D is unclear. The CDR3 is 18 residues long. V was trimmed by 5 bases and J by 0 bases, leaving 17 bases between them. In DNA, the CDR3 is TGTGCCAGCAGTCCCACGGTAGGGTTCCTCTCTGGGGCCAACGTCCTGACTTTC. It translates to CASSPTVGFLSGANVLTF.

This clonotype has a handful of counts. The chain has TRBV29-1 and TRBJ2-3; 7 positions agree with TRBD2. V dropped 7 bases and J dropped 8; count of bases not matched to a gene: 9. In germline, CDR1 is SQVTM, CDR2 ANQGSEA. The CDR3 has 12 amino acids. CDR3 residues: CSGTVGEGTQYF. For the CDR3, the DNA is TGCAGCGGTACGGTGGGGGAGGGTACGCAGTATTTT.